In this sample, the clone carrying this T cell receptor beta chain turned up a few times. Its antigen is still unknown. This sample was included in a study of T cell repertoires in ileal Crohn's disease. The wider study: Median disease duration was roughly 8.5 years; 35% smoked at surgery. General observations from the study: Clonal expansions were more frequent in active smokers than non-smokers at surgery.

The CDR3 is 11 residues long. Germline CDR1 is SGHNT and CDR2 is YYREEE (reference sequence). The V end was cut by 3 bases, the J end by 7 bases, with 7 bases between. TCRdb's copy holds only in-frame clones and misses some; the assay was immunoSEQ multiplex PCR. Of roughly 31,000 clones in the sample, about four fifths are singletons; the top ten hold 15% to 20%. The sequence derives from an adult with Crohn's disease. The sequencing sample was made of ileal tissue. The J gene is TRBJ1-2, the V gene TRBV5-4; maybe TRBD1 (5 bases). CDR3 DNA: TGTGCCAGCAGCTGGGGCGGTGGCTACACCTTC. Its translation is CASSWGGGYTF.